The 31 T cell receptor beta chains listed next were all sequenced from one sample in a study of STAT5B mutations in CD4+ large granular lymphocyte leukemia. Measured with immunoSEQ multiplex PCR; TCRdb has only the in-frame clones, and not every one. Of approximately 32,000 clones listed, around 88% are singletons. What was sequenced was CD4+ T cells from blood buffy coats. These receptors were obtained from a human donor in good health.

This clone appeared once. This sequence joins TRBV28 and TRBJ2-7; D is perhaps TRBD1 (6 bases). V gave up 6 bases and J gave up 9 bases, with 15 bases separating them. The CDR3 covers 12 residues. The germline gives CDR1 MDHEN, CDR2 SYDVKM. CDR3 nucleotides: TGTGCCAGCAGCCCTACAGGGCTCAGGCAGTACTTC. Translating it yields CASSPTGLRQYF.

The chain joins TRBV27 to TRBJ1-5; D is unclear. Looked up from germline, CDR1 is MNHEY and CDR2 is SMNVEV (reference sequence). CDR3 length: 11 amino acids. The V gene lost 3 bases and the J gene lost 7 bases, with 4 bases spanning the gap. This CDR3 is CASSFNQPQHF. The CDR3 DNA reads TGTGCCAGCAGTTTTAACCAGCCCCAGCATTTT.

This clone has a single count. At one of its ends the junction is not consistent with the germline gene, which may arise from a read error. The chain joins TRBV5-4 to TRBJ2-7; 7 bases map to TRBD2. The CDR3 totals 14 residues. The germline V gene has CDR1 SGHNT and CDR2 YYREEE (reference sequence). The CDR3 nucleotides are TGTGCCAGCAGCTTGAATACTTTGCGGGCAGCGGGAAACTTC. It codes for CASSLNTLRAAGNF.

The rearrangement links TRBV5-4 to TRBJ2-2; no clear D. V was shortened by 1 base and J by 0 bases, with 7 bases between the two germline ends. Germline loops: CDR1 SGHNT, CDR2 YYREEE (reference sequence). The CDR3 sequence is 15 residues long. CDR3 amino acids: CASSLSQANTGELFF. The CDR3 DNA is TGTGCCAGCAGCTTGAGCCAGGCGAACACCGGGGAGCTGTTTTTT.

The V call is TRBV10-3, the J call TRBJ1-5; the D is unclear. Germline lookup yields CDR1 ENHRY and CDR2 SYGVKD. The CDR3 sequence is 13 residues long. V shed 3 bases and J shed 6 bases, with 9 bases lying between them. CDR3 sequence: CAISELVAQPQHF. CDR3 DNA: TGTGCCATCAGTGAACTCGTAGCTCAGCCCCAGCATTTT.

The chain carries TRBV5-1 and TRBJ2-5, with a possible D match to TRBD2 (5 bases). V gave up 0 bases and J gave up 2 bases, with 11 bases separating them. CDR3 length: 15 residues. Germline V gives CDR1 SGHRS, CDR2 YFSETQ. DNA for the CDR3: TGCGCCAGCAGCTTGGCCGGGGTACCGCAAGAGACCCAGTACTTC. It is translated as CASSLAGVPQETQYF.

The CDR3 DNA reads TGCAGCGTTACCGCAACAGCTAACTATGGCTACACCTTC. Encoded protein: CSVTATANYGYTF. The genes are TRBV29-1 and TRBJ1-2, with D hard to call. The CDR3 is 13 residues long. The germline V gene has CDR1 SQVTM and CDR2 ANQGSEA. Trimming took 5 bases from V and 0 from J, leaving 10 bases between them.

This clone was found once. The CDR3 bases are TGTGCCAGCAGTAGACAGGCTAAAGAGACCCAGTACTTC. This translates into CASSRQAKETQYF. This rearrangement joins TRBV27 to TRBJ2-5, with D tentatively TRBD1 (6 bases). CDR1 is MNHEY and CDR2 is SMNVEV in the germline V gene (reference sequence). This CDR3 is built from 13 residues. V lost 5 bases and J 3 bases, leaving 10 bases between the germline ends.

The J gene is TRBJ2-5, the V gene TRBV30; 8 bases match TRBD2. This CDR3 is 13 amino acids long. After removal of 3 bases from V and 7 bases from J, the junction contained 7 bases not matched to a gene. The germline CDR1 and CDR2 sequences are GTSNPN and SVGIG (reference sequence). In nucleotides, the CDR3 is TGTGCCTGGAGCTCCCCGGGGGGGTGGACCCAGTACTTC. Protein sequence: CAWSSPGGWTQYF.

This clone was picked up a small number of times. V is TRBV7-9 and J is TRBJ1-1, with D hard to call. The CDR3 loop spans 13 amino acids. Germline V CDR1 and CDR2: SEHNR, FQNEAQ (reference sequence). The V end lost 5 bases, the J end lost 1 base, and 8 bases lay between the germline ends. Here the CDR3 DNA reads TGTGCCAGCAGCGCCGACCAGAACACTGAAGCTTTCTTT. Its translation: CASSADQNTEAFF.

This chain joins TRBV5-1 and TRBJ1-4; 8 bases map to TRBD1. Unmatched junction bases numbered 10, after V lost 4 bases and J lost 8 bases. This CDR3 region has 15 residues. Germline values: CDR1 SGHRS, CDR2 YFSETQ. Written as DNA, the CDR3 is TGCGCCAGCAGCCTAGGACAGGGAACCGAGGAAAAACTGTTTTTT. Amino acids: CASSLGQGTEEKLFF.

The rearrangement uses TRBV7-2 and TRBJ2-7, with TRBD2 identical over 12 bases. CDR1 SGHTA and CDR2 FQGNSA come from the germline V gene. Trimming cost V 5 bases and J 3 bases; bases outside gene matches: 14. CDR3 size: 18 residues. The CDR3 DNA reads TGTGCCAGCAGCCCTCGGAGGCTAGCGGGAGGGCCGAGCTACGAGCAGTACTTC. Protein product: CASSPRRLAGGPSYEQYF.

This clone was seen once. The genes are TRBV11-2 and TRBJ2-3; 11 positions agree with TRBD2. The CDR3 runs to 14 residues. J lost 7 bases, V lost 4 bases, and 4 bases had no gene match. Germline lookup yields CDR1 SGHAT and CDR2 FQNNGV. This CDR3 reads CASSSGLAGYTQYF. Here the CDR3 DNA reads TGTGCCAGCAGCTCCGGACTAGCGGGTTATACGCAGTATTTT.

The chain couples TRBV18 to TRBJ1-1; D unclear. CDR3 length: 13 residues. Germline V CDR1 and CDR2: KGHSH, LQKENI. With 3 bases removed from V and 2 bases from J, the gap between germline ends came to 7 bases. The CDR3 sequence is CASSPLSNTEAFF. CDR3 in DNA: TGTGCCAGCTCACCTTTAAGCAACACTGAAGCTTTCTTT.

The chain employs TRBV4-1 and TRBJ1-5; 12 bases are shared with TRBD1. CDR3 length: 18 residues. Germline V gives CDR1 MGHRA, CDR2 YSYEKL. Trimming at V came to 0 bases and at J to 7 bases, leaving 10 bases not matched to a gene. CDR3 coding DNA: TGCGCCAGCAGCCAAGATCAAAGGGGACAGGGGGCCCGGCAGCCCCAGCATTTT. As protein: CASSQDQRGQGARQPQHF.

CDR3 region: CAISELDSSGANVLTF. In DNA, the CDR3 is TGTGCCATCAGTGAGTTGGACAGTTCTGGGGCCAACGTCCTGACTTTC. This chain joins TRBV10-3 and TRBJ2-6; tentative D call: TRBD1 (6 bases). The CDR3 is made up of 16 amino acids. The germline V gene has CDR1 ENHRY and CDR2 SYGVKD. Trimming took 1 base from V and 1 from J, leaving 8 bases between them.

This sequence joins TRBV2 and TRBJ1-4, with 10 bases aligning to TRBD1. Germline V lookup: CDR1 SNHLY, CDR2 FYNNEI. V lost 8 bases to trimming and J lost 5 bases; unmatched junction nucleotides: 8. The CDR3 is made up of 15 amino acids. CDR3 amino acids: CASSPDRGRNEKLFF. The CDR3 bases are TGTGCCAGCTCCCCGGACAGGGGGAGGAATGAAAAACTGTTTTTT.

The chain couples TRBV19 to TRBJ2-5; 9 positions match TRBD1. Trimming cost V 8 bases and J 3 bases; bases outside gene matches: 4. Germline values: CDR1 LNHDA, CDR2 SQIVND (reference sequence). This CDR3 is 13 amino acids long. The chain's CDR3 is CASSRQGEETQYF. CDR3 coding DNA: TGTGCCAGTTCTCGACAGGGGGAAGAGACCCAGTACTTC.

The genes are TRBV4-3 and TRBJ1-2; 9 positions match TRBD1. After removal of 4 bases from V and 2 bases from J, the junction contained 11 bases not matched to a gene. The CDR3 extends over 17 amino acids. CDR1 is LGHNA and CDR2 is YSLEER in the germline V gene. CDR3 loop: CASSLSTGTGINYGYTF. DNA for the CDR3: TGCGCCAGCAGCCTCTCTACTGGGACAGGGATAAACTATGGCTACACCTTC.

This sequence joins TRBV7-2 and TRBJ1-4; D may be TRBD1 (5 bases). V shed 4 bases and J shed 5 bases, with 11 bases lying between them. Per the germline V gene, CDR1 is SGHTA and CDR2 is FQGNSA. This CDR3 is 14 amino acids long. CDR3 in DNA: TGTGCCAGCAGCTCGAGCGGGGGGAATGAAAAACTGTTTTTT. This gives the protein CASSSSGGNEKLFF.

The gene calls are TRBV7-2 and TRBJ2-7; D is ambiguous. V lost 5 bases and J lost 1, with 12 bases in between. Germline loops: CDR1 SGHTA, CDR2 FQGNSA. This CDR3 comprises 14 residues. As DNA, the CDR3 is TGTGCCAGCAGCCCTACCCTCGAGTCCTACGAGCAGTACTTC. Amino acids: CASSPTLESYEQYF.

This chain connects TRBV11-2 to TRBJ2-1; tentatively, D is TRBD1 (6 bases). The V gene lost 5 bases and the J gene lost 10 bases, with 18 bases spanning the gap. Germline V lookup: CDR1 SGHAT, CDR2 FQNNGV. The CDR3 is 14 residues long. The CDR3 spells CASSQDLGAEEQFF. For the CDR3, the DNA is TGTGCCAGCAGCCAAGACCTGGGGGCGGAGGAGCAGTTCTTC.

The chain employs TRBV6-6 and TRBJ2-7, with D hard to call. V was pared by 8 bases and J by 1 base, with 3 bases between. This CDR3 is built from 10 residues. Germline lookup yields CDR1 MNHNY and CDR2 SVGAGI (reference sequence). In DNA form, the CDR3 reads TGTGCCAGCGGTTCCTACGAGCAGTACTTC. Its protein is CASGSYEQYF.

This clone showed up just once. The chain links TRBV4-2 to TRBJ2-5, with 8 bases fitting TRBD1. This CDR3 is built from 17 residues. CDR1 is LGHNA, CDR2 YNFKEQ, per germline. Trimming removed 0 bases from V and 5 bases from J; junction bases left unmatched: 11. CDR3 protein: CASSQDPGQTGAETQYF. The CDR3 nucleotides read TGTGCCAGCAGCCAAGATCCCGGACAGACAGGGGCGGAGACCCAGTACTTC.

V usage is TRBV7-6 and J usage is TRBJ2-7; 9 bases agree with TRBD1. The CDR3 has 14 residues. The germline gives CDR1 SGHVS, CDR2 FNYEAQ. Trimming at V came to 1 base and at J to 5 bases, leaving 3 bases not matched to a gene. The CDR3 bases are TGTGCCAGCAGCTTAGATTGGGACAGGGACGAGCAGTACTTC. Its protein is CASSLDWDRDEQYF.

V gene TRBV29-1 combines with J gene TRBJ1-4, with D possibly matching TRBD1 (6 bases). Germline CDR1 and CDR2: SQVTM and ANQGSEA. Deletions cut 3 bases from V and 0 bases from J, with 8 bases between. This CDR3 comprises 14 residues. In DNA, the CDR3 is TGCAGCGTTGAGGGGACAACAACTAATGAAAAACTGTTTTTT. Residues: CSVEGTTTNEKLFF.

The CDR3 region has the DNA TGTGCCAGTAGTGGTTTACAGACTAATGAAAAACTGTTTTTT. Residues: CASSGLQTNEKLFF. V is TRBV19 and J is TRBJ1-4; D gene ambiguous. V gave up 5 bases and J gave up 2 bases, with 9 bases separating them. Germline CDR1 LNHDA, CDR2 SQIVND (reference sequence). CDR3 length: 14 amino acids.

The genes are TRBV7-3 and TRBJ2-3; D is possibly TRBD1 or TRBD2 (6 bases each). V was cut by 2 bases and J by 4 bases, with 16 bases left in between. Germline-derived CDR1 and CDR2 are SGHTA and FQGTGA. The CDR3 totals 16 residues. This CDR3 reads CASSLASGAMADTQYF. For the CDR3, the DNA is TGTGCCAGCAGCTTAGCGTCGGGGGCTATGGCAGATACGCAGTATTTT.

This chain uses TRBV5-1 with TRBJ2-5, with D unclear. V lost 1 base to trimming and J lost 4 bases, with 2 bases between them. Germline V gene data show CDR1 as SGHRS and CDR2 as YFSETQ. The CDR3 has 11 residues. CDR3 in DNA: TGCGCCAGCAGCTTGTTAGAGACCCAGTACTTC. Protein: CASSLLETQYF.

This clone was found a few times. The chain employs TRBV19 and TRBJ1-2; the D gene is possibly TRBD1 (5 bases). V was shortened by 8 bases and J by 7 bases, with 14 bases between the two germline ends. Germline assignment: CDR1 LNHDA and CDR2 SQIVND (reference sequence). The CDR3 sequence is 12 residues long. CDR3 residues: CASHGDVFGYTF. The CDR3 DNA follows: TGTGCCAGTCATGGGGACGTGTTTGGCTACACCTTC.

This chain joins TRBV11-3 and TRBJ1-4, with no clear D. CDR3 length: 15 amino acids. Looked up from germline, CDR1 is SGHNT and CDR2 is YENEEA. Trimming removed 5 bases at V and 9 bases at J, with 19 bases between. The CDR3: CASSLGQAAAKKLFF. The CDR3 DNA reads TGTGCCAGCAGCCTGGGCCAGGCCGCGGCGAAAAAACTGTTTTTT.